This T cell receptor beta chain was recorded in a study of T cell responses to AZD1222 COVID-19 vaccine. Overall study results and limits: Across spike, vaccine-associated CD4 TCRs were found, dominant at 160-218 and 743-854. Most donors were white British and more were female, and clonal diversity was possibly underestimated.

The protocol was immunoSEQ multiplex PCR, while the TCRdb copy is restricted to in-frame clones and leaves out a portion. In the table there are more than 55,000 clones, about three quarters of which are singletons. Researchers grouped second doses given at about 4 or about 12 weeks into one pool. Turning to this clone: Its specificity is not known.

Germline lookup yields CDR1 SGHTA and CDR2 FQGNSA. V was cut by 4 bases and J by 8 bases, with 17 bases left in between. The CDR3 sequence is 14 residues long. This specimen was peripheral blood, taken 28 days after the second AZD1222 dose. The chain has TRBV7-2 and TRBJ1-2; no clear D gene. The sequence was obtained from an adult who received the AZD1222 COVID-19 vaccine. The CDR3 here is CASSSSFLGSGYTF. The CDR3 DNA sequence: TGTGCCAGCAGCTCCTCCTTTCTGGGGAGCGGCTACACCTTC.